Each of the 30 T cell receptor beta chains below was sequenced from the same sample in a study of T-cell memory formation after mild COVID-19. One entry per CDR3 protein, called by TCRdb with MiXCR from the 5' RACE reads. This sample has around 300,000 distinct CDR3 sequences, with approximately 13% found just once. The sequencing sample was made of PBMCs or a T cell subset sorted from them (not recorded which). Receptors were obtained from a man between 18 and 29 years old who had mild COVID-19 (a few samples of this study predate the infection). Cell type and time point are not known.

This clonotype was seen repeatedly, ten times or more. This chain connects TRBV5-1 to TRBJ1-5; D gene unclear. The CDR3 runs to 14 residues. Germline CDR1 reads SGHRS; CDR2 reads YFSETQ. V was clipped by 2 bases and J by 6 bases, with 12 bases between them. CDR3 sequence (DNA): TGCGCCAGCAGCTTTAACGGGGAGGGTCAGCCCCAGCATTTT. It specifies CASSFNGEGQPQHF.

This chain uses TRBV4-1 with TRBJ2-3, with D possibly being TRBD2 (6 bases). The CDR3 extends over 16 amino acids. The V end lost 4 bases, the J end lost 3 bases, and 17 bases lay between the germline ends. Looked up from germline, CDR1 is MGHRA and CDR2 is YSYEKL. This CDR3 reads CASSPRTGVVTDTQYF. The CDR3 DNA is TGCGCCAGCAGCCCCCGGACGGGGGTAGTGACAGATACGCAGTATTTT.

The table lists this clonotype with many counts. In DNA form, the CDR3 reads TGCAGCGTTGAAGTTGCGGGGGCAAATCAGTTCTTC. Its protein is CSVEVAGANQFF. The chain couples TRBV29-1 to TRBJ2-1, with D possibly being TRBD2 (7 bases). Trimming left V 1 base short and J 13 bases short, with 14 bases between. This CDR3 is 12 amino acids long. Germline assignment: CDR1 SQVTM and CDR2 ANQGSEA.

This clonotype was counted a few times. The V call is TRBV4-1, the J call TRBJ2-7; D is possibly TRBD1 (6 bases). Germline CDR1 reads MGHRA; CDR2 reads YSYEKL. Trimming cost V 1 base and J 0 bases, with 10 bases left between them. The CDR3 has 15 amino acids. The CDR3 spells CASSQVDRSSYEQYF. The DNA of the CDR3 is TGCGCCAGCAGCCAAGTCGACAGGAGCTCCTACGAGCAGTACTTC.

The chain employs TRBV29-1 and TRBJ1-3, with D hard to call. The CDR3 has 13 residues. With 6 bases removed from V and 3 bases from J, the gap between germline ends came to 12 bases. Germline CDR1 SQVTM, CDR2 ANQGSEA. Here the CDR3 reads CSVIPDIGNTIYF. CDR3 DNA sequence: TGCAGCGTCATTCCCGATATTGGAAACACCATATATTTT. Variable domain in full (rest from reference TRBV29-1 and TRBJ1-3): SAVISQKPSRDICQRGTSLTIQCQVDSQVTMMFWYRQQPGQSLTLIATANQGSEATYESGFVIDKFPISRPNLTFSTLTVSNMSPEDSSIYLCSVIPDIGNTIYFGEGSWLTVV.

The V gene is TRBV29-1, the J gene TRBJ1-2; D is perhaps TRBD1 (5 bases). Germline-derived CDR1 and CDR2 are SQVTM and ANQGSEA. The CDR3 covers 12 residues. Trimming stripped 7 bases from V and 2 bases from J, with 11 bases between. The DNA of the CDR3 is TGCAGCGCTATCAGGGAGAACTATGGCTACACCTTC. Translated: CSAIRENYGYTF.

In its sample, this clonotype was seen a few times. The J gene is TRBJ2-5, the V gene TRBV5-1; D is undetermined. Trimming pared 4 bases from V and 3 bases from J, leaving 13 bases between. Germline CDR1 reads SGHRS; CDR2 reads YFSETQ. There are 14 residues in the CDR3. This CDR3 reads CASSVQTREETQYF. CDR3 in DNA: TGCGCCAGCAGCGTTCAGACCAGAGAAGAGACCCAGTACTTC.

This clonotype turned up a few times. J is TRBJ2-5 and V is TRBV12-3 or TRBV12-4, with 9 bases lining up with TRBD1. V was pared by 5 bases and J by 7 bases, with 5 bases of the junction left unmatched. The CDR3 consists of 13 residues. The CDR3 region is CASSRGQGATQYF. In DNA, the CDR3 is TGTGCCAGCAGTAGGGGACAGGGAGCGACCCAGTACTTC.

This clonotype turned up a few times. The V and J genes are TRBV10-3 and TRBJ2-3, with 8 positions matching TRBD1. This CDR3 is built from 13 residues. The germline V gene has CDR1 ENHRY and CDR2 SYGVKD. The junction had 8 bases not matched to a gene; V was cut back by 11 bases and J by 4 bases. This chain's CDR3 is CAYSAGGSDTQYF. The DNA of the CDR3 is TGTGCCTATTCCGCAGGGGGCTCAGATACGCAGTATTTT.

V gene TRBV6-4 combines with J gene TRBJ2-3, with unresolved D. The CDR3 consists of 13 residues. Deletions cut 6 bases from V and 0 bases from J, with 7 bases between. CDR1 is MRHNA and CDR2 is SNTAGT in the germline V gene. DNA for the CDR3: TGTGCCAGCAGCCGCGAGAGCACAGATACGCAGTATTTT. Its protein product is CASSRESTDTQYF.

CDR3 nucleotide sequence: TGCAGCGTTGGACGTAACTCGGACAGCAGTTTTGAAAAACTGTTTTTT. It translates to CSVGRNSDSSFEKLFF. V is TRBV29-1 and J is TRBJ1-4, with D perhaps TRBD1 (6 bases). This CDR3 has 16 residues. V shed 4 bases and J shed 7 bases, with 22 bases lying between them. From germline, CDR1 is SQVTM and CDR2 ANQGSEA.

This sequence joins TRBV6-2 or TRBV6-3 and TRBJ1-2, with D hard to call. Trimming stripped 2 bases from V and 4 bases from J, with 8 bases between. The germline V gene encodes CDR1 MNHEY and CDR2 SVGEGT. This CDR3 has 13 amino acids. CDR3 nucleotide sequence: TGTGCCAGCAGTTACCGTTTGCTCTATGGCTACACCTTC. As protein: CASSYRLLYGYTF.

This clonotype was seen ten or more times. V is TRBV20-1 and J is TRBJ2-3; a possible D gene is TRBD1 (6 bases). Trimming removed 6 bases at V and 4 bases at J, with 17 bases between. This CDR3 comprises 14 residues. Germline assignment: CDR1 DFQATT and CDR2 SNEGSKA (reference sequence). The CDR3 sequence is CSAPGVFSADTQYF. The CDR3 DNA reads TGCAGTGCCCCAGGGGTGTTTTCGGCAGATACGCAGTATTTT.

This clonotype was observed a few times. This rearrangement joins TRBV7-2 to TRBJ1-2, with 8 bases identical to TRBD1. The CDR3 extends over 14 amino acids. V shed 1 base and J 10 bases; nucleotides not matched to a gene: 8. Per germline, CDR1 SGHTA and CDR2 FQGNSA. The CDR3 DNA is TGTGCCAGCAGCTTAGGCGCCGGGACAGGATACTACACCTTC. Amino acids: CASSLGAGTGYYTF.

This clonotype was picked up a small number of times. V gene TRBV7-8 combines with J gene TRBJ1-1; D not resolved. The CDR3 is 17 residues long. Trimming took off 5 bases at V and 0 bases at J, with 19 bases between the two ends. Germline V gene sequence: CDR1 SGHVS, CDR2 FQNEAQ. DNA for the CDR3: TGTGCCAGCAGCCCCCCCCGGATTACGGGTCTGAACACTGAAGCTTTCTTT. This encodes CASSPPRITGLNTEAFF. The whole variable domain, remainder taken from reference TRBV7-8 and TRBJ1-1, is GAGVSQSPRYKVAKRGQDVALRCDPISGHVSLFWYQQALGQGPEFLTYFQNEAQLDKSGLPSDRFFAERPEGSVSTLKIQRTQQEDSAVYLCASSPPRITGLNTEAFFGQGTRLTVV.

This clonotype was detected only a few times. The chain joins TRBV4-2 to TRBJ2-2, with D hard to call. Trimming pared 1 base from V and 9 bases from J, leaving 12 bases between. CDR1 is LGHNA, CDR2 YNFKEQ, per germline. There are 14 residues in the CDR3. Here the CDR3 DNA reads TGTGCCAGCAGCCAAGGGGCCCGCCAGCGGGAGCTGTTTTTT. It encodes CASSQGARQRELFF.

The chain uses TRBV12-3 or TRBV12-4 and TRBJ1-1, with D perhaps TRBD1 (5 bases). The CDR3 is 12 amino acids. Deletions cut 3 bases from V and 11 bases from J, with 13 bases between. For the CDR3, the DNA is TGTGCCAGCAGTTTTGGCAGGGCTGGGGCTTTCTTT. This encodes CASSFGRAGAFF.

The CDR3 sequence: CAISTDIIDGYTF. The DNA for the CDR3 is TGTGCCATCAGTACAGACATTATAGATGGCTACACCTTC. This sequence joins TRBV10-3 and TRBJ1-2; the D is unclear. CDR1 is ENHRY, CDR2 SYGVKD, per germline. Trimming removed 5 bases from V and 6 bases from J, with 13 bases in between. The CDR3 is 13 amino acids.

This sequence joins TRBV7-2 and TRBJ2-1; 7 nucleotides match TRBD2. The germline V gene has CDR1 SGHTA and CDR2 FQGNSA. The CDR3 extends over 14 amino acids. The V gene end was trimmed by 1 base and the J gene end by 7 bases; junction bases not matched to a gene: 4. In DNA, the CDR3 is TGTGCCAGCAGCTTAGGGGGTAGCGGGAATGAGCAGTTCTTC. Protein product: CASSLGGSGNEQFF.

This clonotype turned up a few times. This chain connects TRBV12-3 or TRBV12-4 to TRBJ2-1; D not resolved. CDR3 length: 11 residues. The germline V and J ends were trimmed by 6 bases and 7 bases, with 7 bases remaining between them. CDR3 sequence reads: CASRRTNEQFF. The CDR3 bases are TGTGCCAGCAGGCGTACTAATGAGCAGTTCTTC.

At least ten counts were recorded for this clonotype. V usage is TRBV5-1 and J usage is TRBJ2-5; tentatively, D is TRBD1 (5 bases). This CDR3 has 13 amino acids. Germline V gene lookup returns CDR1 SGHRS and CDR2 YFSETQ. Trimming removed 3 bases from V and 1 base from J, with 7 bases in between. CDR3 residues: CASSSQGQETQYF. DNA of the CDR3: TGCGCCAGCAGCTCCCAGGGCCAAGAGACCCAGTACTTC.

V is TRBV5-4 and J is TRBJ1-6; 7 nucleotides line up with TRBD1. Trimming at V came to 4 bases and at J to 7 bases, leaving 11 bases not matched to a gene. The CDR3 contains 16 residues. Germline assignment: CDR1 SGHNT and CDR2 YYREEE (reference sequence). The CDR3 here is CASSPGPGQSNSPLHF. CDR3 in DNA: TGTGCCAGCAGCCCGGGTCCGGGACAGTCAAATTCACCCCTCCACTTT.

This chain uses TRBV6-1 with TRBJ2-2; D remains ambiguous. V lost 6 bases, J lost 2 bases, and 7 bases lay in between. CDR3 length equals 13 residues. Germline V gene sequence: CDR1 MNHNS, CDR2 SASEGT. CDR3 sequence reads: CASRADNTGELFF. In nucleotides, the CDR3 is TGTGCCAGCAGGGCGGATAACACCGGGGAGCTGTTTTTT.

CDR3 sequence: CASSQDGTAGHNEQFF. The CDR3 nucleotides read TGCGCCAGCAGCCAAGACGGGACCGCCGGTCACAATGAGCAGTTCTTC. This sequence joins TRBV4-3 and TRBJ2-1; D might be TRBD1 or TRBD2, each matching 5 bases. The V end lost 0 bases, the J end lost 5 bases, and 14 bases lay between the germline ends. The CDR3 consists of 16 residues. Germline CDR1 and CDR2: LGHNA and YSLEER.

This clonotype has a handful of counts. The CDR3 region has the DNA TGCAGTGCTAGAGCTCTGACTAGCGGGACAAGCACAGATACGCAGTATTTT. Translation: CSARALTSGTSTDTQYF. The chain has TRBV20-1 and TRBJ2-3, with 11 bases aligning to TRBD2. V lost 1 base and J lost 0; bases outside the gene matches: 6. The CDR3 contains 17 residues. Per germline, CDR1 DFQATT and CDR2 SNEGSKA (reference sequence).

This clonotype was observed a handful of times. The rearrangement uses TRBV6-5 and TRBJ2-3; possibly TRBD1 or TRBD2 for D (6 bases each). The CDR3 extends over 16 amino acids. Germline V gene data show CDR1 as MNHEY and CDR2 as SVGAGI. Trimming removed 0 bases from V and 0 bases from J, with 10 bases in between. In DNA, the CDR3 is TGTGCCAGCAGTTACTCGACGGGGGCTAGCACAGATACGCAGTATTTT. Translating gives CASSYSTGASTDTQYF.

The chain recombines TRBV18 with TRBJ1-6, with D hard to call. Germline loops: CDR1 KGHSH, CDR2 LQKENI. Trimming shortened V by 1 base and J by 5 bases, and 9 bases separated the two germline ends. The CDR3 totals 15 residues. CDR3 sequence (DNA): TGTGCCAGCTCACCACGGCAAGCTGATAATTCACCCCTCCACTTT. Its translation: CASSPRQADNSPLHF.

This clonotype was detected many times. This rearrangement joins TRBV7-2 to TRBJ2-4, with D maybe TRBD1 (5 bases). The CDR3 is 14 amino acids. V was clipped by 6 bases and J by 1 base, with 10 bases between them. The germline V gene encodes CDR1 SGHTA and CDR2 FQGNSA. The CDR3 bases are TGTGCCAGCAGACCTCAGGGCGCCAAAAACATTCAGTACTTC. Its protein is CASRPQGAKNIQYF.

This clonotype was counted between two and nine times. The chain recombines TRBV5-1 with TRBJ1-5; D call uncertain. Trimming took off 10 bases at V and 6 bases at J, with 11 bases between the two ends. CDR1 SGHRS and CDR2 YFSETQ come from the germline V gene. The CDR3 contains 11 residues. The CDR3 reads CAGPSSQPQHF. In DNA, the CDR3 is TGCGCCGGACCATCAAGTCAGCCCCAGCATTTT.

This clonotype occurred once. The chain links TRBV7-2 to TRBJ2-7; TRBD2 matches 10 bases. Germline CDR1 is SGHTA and CDR2 is FQGNSA. Trimming cost V 3 bases and J 4 bases; bases outside gene matches: 12. The CDR3 consists of 17 residues. The CDR3 is CASSFIPLAGVVYEQYF. The CDR3 bases are TGTGCCAGCAGCTTTATCCCCCTAGCGGGAGTTGTGTACGAGCAGTACTTC.